A selection of T cell receptor beta chains follows, all from one sample in a study of blood T cell repertoires in COVID-19. Clones were sequenced by immunoSEQ multiplex PCR, and TCRdb holds only the in-frame ones, with some missing. The sample has about 120,000 clones; about nine tenths are singletons. Material for sequencing was peripheral blood. These TCRs come from a woman in her 70s with acute or convalescent COVID-19. Both conserved end residues are part of each CDR3. The D gene is left open where the match is weak. Expanded clones are given a class, and other clones once, few, many or no size at all.

cdr3_aa: CASSPDKANYGYTF
cdr3_nt: TGTGCCAGCTCACCTGACAAAGCTAACTATGGCTACACCTTC
j_call: TRBJ1-2
d_call: NA
cdr3_length: 14
v_call: TRBV18
clone_size: NA

cdr3_aa: CASSPGQGITGELFF
cdr3_nt: TGTGCCAGCAGCCCCGGACAGGGGATCACCGGGGAGCTGTTTTTT
j_call: TRBJ2-2
d_call: TRBD1
cdr3_length: 15
v_call: TRBV7-2
clone_size: NA

cdr3_aa: CASSLAELTGELFF
cdr3_nt: TGCGCCAGCAGCTTGGCCGAGCTTACCGGGGAGCTGTTTTTT
j_call: TRBJ2-2
d_call: NA
cdr3_length: 14
v_call: TRBV5-1
clone_size: NA

cdr3_aa: CASRATSGGAYNEQFF
cdr3_nt: TGTGCCAGCAGAGCTACTAGCGGGGGGGCCTACAATGAGCAGTTCTTC
j_call: TRBJ2-1
d_call: TRBD2
cdr3_length: 16
v_call: TRBV28
clone_size: NA

cdr3_aa: CASSLRGDSYNEQFF
cdr3_nt: TGCGCCAGCAGCTTGCGGGGGGACTCCTACAATGAGCAGTTCTTC
j_call: TRBJ2-1
d_call: TRBD2
cdr3_length: 15
v_call: TRBV5-1
clone_size: NA

cdr3_aa: CATSRVLQLSKTQYF
cdr3_nt: TGTGCCACCAGCAGAGTCTTACAGCTAAGTAAGACCCAGTACTTC
j_call: TRBJ2-5
d_call: NA
cdr3_length: 15
v_call: TRBV15
clone_size: NA

cdr3_aa: CASSLASGSNSPLHF
cdr3_nt: TGCGCCAGCAGCTTGGCCTCGGGAAGTAATTCACCCCTCCACTTT
j_call: TRBJ1-6
d_call: NA
cdr3_length: 15
v_call: TRBV5-1
clone_size: NA

cdr3_aa: CASSPVRGLGDTQYF
cdr3_nt: TGTGCCAGCAGTCCGGTAAGGGGACTGGGGGATACGCAGTATTTT
j_call: TRBJ2-3
d_call: NA
cdr3_length: 15
v_call: TRBV28
clone_size: NA

cdr3_aa: CASSHPPGQFSYNSPLHF
cdr3_nt: TGTGCCAGCAGCCACCCCCCGGGACAGTTTTCTTATAATTCACCCCTCCACTTT
j_call: TRBJ1-6
d_call: TRBD1
cdr3_length: 18
v_call: TRBV28
clone_size: NA

cdr3_aa: CASSTGTGETYGYTF
cdr3_nt: TGTGCCAGCAGCACAGGGACAGGGGAAACCTATGGCTACACCTTC
j_call: TRBJ1-2
d_call: TRBD1
cdr3_length: 15
v_call: TRBV4-2
clone_size: few

cdr3_aa: CASSQCDRGHTIYF
cdr3_nt: TGCGCCAGCAGTCAATGTGACAGGGGTCACACCATATATTTT
j_call: TRBJ1-3
d_call: TRBD1
cdr3_length: 14
v_call: TRBV23-1
clone_size: NA

cdr3_aa: CARTGPGANVLTF
cdr3_nt: TGTGCCAGAACAGGGCCTGGGGCCAACGTCCTGACTTTC
j_call: TRBJ2-6
d_call: NA
cdr3_length: 13
v_call: TRBV19
clone_size: NA

cdr3_aa: CASSLTGWNTEAFF
cdr3_nt: TGCGCCAGCAGCTTGACAGGGTGGAACACTGAAGCTTTCTTT
j_call: TRBJ1-1
d_call: NA
cdr3_length: 14
v_call: TRBV5-1
clone_size: NA

cdr3_aa: CASSPGQGRTEAFF
cdr3_nt: TGTGCCAGCAGCCCTGGACAGGGGCGCACTGAAGCTTTCTTT
j_call: TRBJ1-1
d_call: TRBD1
cdr3_length: 14
v_call: TRBV7-3
clone_size: NA

cdr3_aa: CAWSPFLDRAGRNTEAFF
cdr3_nt: TGTGCCTGGAGTCCATTCCTAGACAGGGCGGGAAGGAACACTGAAGCTTTCTTT
j_call: TRBJ1-1
d_call: TRBD1
cdr3_length: 18
v_call: TRBV30
clone_size: once

cdr3_aa: CASSIGGSYNTDTQYF
cdr3_nt: TGCGCCAGCAGCATCGGCGGTAGCTACAACACAGATACGCAGTATTTT
j_call: TRBJ2-3
d_call: NA
cdr3_length: 16
v_call: TRBV4-1
clone_size: NA

cdr3_aa: CASSLISGGAGEQFF
cdr3_nt: TGTGCCAGCAGCTTAATTAGCGGGGGGGCCGGAGAGCAGTTCTTC
j_call: TRBJ2-1
d_call: TRBD2
cdr3_length: 15
v_call: TRBV7-3
clone_size: once

cdr3_aa: CASSPEQGAISTEAFF
cdr3_nt: TGTGCCAGCTCACCAGAGCAGGGGGCTATTAGCACTGAAGCTTTCTTT
j_call: TRBJ1-1
d_call: TRBD1
cdr3_length: 16
v_call: TRBV18
clone_size: once

cdr3_aa: CASSPGTTGYSNQPQHF
cdr3_nt: TGTGCCAGCAGTCCAGGGACGACAGGTTATAGCAATCAGCCCCAGCATTTT
j_call: TRBJ1-5
d_call: NA
cdr3_length: 17
v_call: TRBV6-6
clone_size: NA

cdr3_aa: CASSEAPRDTAYEQYF
cdr3_nt: TGTGCCAGCAGTGAAGCCCCCCGGGACACAGCATACGAGCAGTACTTC
j_call: TRBJ2-7
d_call: NA
cdr3_length: 16
v_call: TRBV6-1
clone_size: NA

cdr3_aa: CASSLSRKGETQYF
cdr3_nt: TGCGCCAGCAGCTTGTCCAGGAAGGGGGAGACCCAGTACTTC
j_call: TRBJ2-5
d_call: NA
cdr3_length: 14
v_call: TRBV5-1
clone_size: NA

cdr3_aa: CASILRGSPRAFF
cdr3_nt: TGTGCCAGCATCTTAAGAGGGTCACCTCGAGCTTTCTTT
j_call: TRBJ1-1
d_call: NA
cdr3_length: 13
v_call: TRBV5-5
clone_size: NA

cdr3_aa: CASSEARRLKVPTEAFF
cdr3_nt: TGTGCCAGCAGTGAAGCTAGGAGACTAAAAGTCCCCACTGAAGCTTTCTTT
j_call: TRBJ1-1
d_call: NA
cdr3_length: 17
v_call: TRBV2
clone_size: NA

cdr3_aa: CASSINQGYREKLFF
cdr3_nt: TGTGCCAGTAGTATTAACCAGGGGTATAGAGAAAAACTGTTTTTT
j_call: TRBJ1-4
d_call: NA
cdr3_length: 15
v_call: TRBV19
clone_size: NA

cdr3_aa: CASSLVEQGNTIYF
cdr3_nt: TGTGCCAGCAGCTTAGTTGAACAGGGAAACACCATATATTTT
j_call: TRBJ1-3
d_call: NA
cdr3_length: 14
v_call: TRBV11-2
clone_size: NA

cdr3_aa: CASSESGVESYEQYF
cdr3_nt: TGTGCCAGCAGTGAAAGTGGTGTTGAGTCCTACGAGCAGTACTTC
j_call: TRBJ2-7
d_call: NA
cdr3_length: 15
v_call: TRBV2
clone_size: few

cdr3_aa: CASSPGAAGNQPQHF
cdr3_nt: TGCGCCAGCAGCCCTGGGGCTGCGGGGAATCAGCCCCAGCATTTT
j_call: TRBJ1-5
d_call: NA
cdr3_length: 15
v_call: TRBV5-1
clone_size: NA

cdr3_aa: CASSENRGSTDTQYF
cdr3_nt: TGTGCCAGCAGTGAAAACAGGGGTAGCACAGATACGCAGTATTTT
j_call: TRBJ2-3
d_call: TRBD1
cdr3_length: 15
v_call: TRBV2
clone_size: once

cdr3_aa: CASSISGAGSSTDTQYF
cdr3_nt: TGTGCCAGTAGTATTTCTGGAGCGGGGTCTAGCACAGATACGCAGTATTTT
j_call: TRBJ2-3
d_call: TRBD2
cdr3_length: 17
v_call: TRBV19
clone_size: NA

cdr3_aa: CAISESGGRGQETQYF
cdr3_nt: TGTGCCATCAGTGAGTCGGGGGGGAGAGGACAAGAGACCCAGTACTTC
j_call: TRBJ2-5
d_call: TRBD2
cdr3_length: 16
v_call: TRBV10-3
clone_size: NA

cdr3_aa: CASSLKGAGQPQHF
cdr3_nt: TGTGCCAGCAGCTTAAAGGGGGCGGGTCAGCCCCAGCATTTT
j_call: TRBJ1-5
d_call: TRBD1
cdr3_length: 14
v_call: TRBV7-9
clone_size: NA

cdr3_aa: CATSDYRGDSNQPQHF
cdr3_nt: TGTGCCACCAGTGATTACCGGGGGGATAGCAATCAGCCCCAGCATTTT
j_call: TRBJ1-5
d_call: NA
cdr3_length: 16
v_call: TRBV24-1
clone_size: NA

cdr3_aa: CASSPQGLGTEAFF
cdr3_nt: TGTGCCAGCAGTCCACAGGGTTTAGGCACTGAAGCTTTCTTT
j_call: TRBJ1-1
d_call: NA
cdr3_length: 14
v_call: TRBV2
clone_size: once